This T cell receptor beta chain is drawn from a study of blood T cell repertoires in COVID-19. Study information: COVID-19 samples collected from the United States, Italy and Spain covered acute and convalescent phases.

Germline CDR1 reads SGDLS; CDR2 reads YYNGEE. V was clipped by 3 bases and J by 6 bases; unmatched bases: 6. The CDR3 runs to 15 residues. In the authors' workflow: Amplification of reference gene primers was used by the study to estimate nucleated cell counts. Produced via immunoSEQ multiplex PCR; TCRdb's table is partial and in-frame only. The DNA gave D and trimming, while V, J and clone size come from that table. The sample has under 200,000 clones, roughly 80% seen once. Ten or more counts support this clone. The origin of this receptor is a man aged 55-75 years with acute or convalescent COVID-19. V usage is TRBV9 and J usage is TRBJ2-2, with 9 positions matching TRBD1. The sequencing input was peripheral blood. The CDR3 loop reads CASSGTGGSSGELFF. DNA of the CDR3: TGTGCCAGCAGCGGCACAGGGGGCTCCTCCGGGGAGCTGTTTTTT.